The 27 T cell receptor beta chains listed next were all sequenced from one sample in a study of shared clonotypes between healthy human individuals (dated by TCRdb to 2019 to 2021). The library was obtained by the immunoSEQ multiplex PCR assay. TCRdb took this table from immuneACCESS and kept in-frame rearrangements with V and J called. Such tables lack part of the clones; where checked against another copy, unresolved V genes explain under half of the gap, and the rest is unexplained. Here the sample has 950,000 to 1,200,000 clones; 70% to 80% occur a single time. Clones ranked in the top ten supply about 0.89% of the sample. Input material: memory CD4+ T cells from PBMCs. The meaning of the sample's cell subset or site label: CD45RA-negative fraction. These receptor sequences come from a man aged 18 to 30 in good health. Some clones in this sample may be carry-over from other donors' samples.

The chain uses TRBV27 and TRBJ1-2; 7 nucleotides line up with TRBD1. J lost 8 bases, V lost 6 bases, and 15 bases had no gene match. Germline-derived CDR1 and CDR2 are MNHEY and SMNVEV (reference sequence). This CDR3 comprises 15 residues. Written as DNA, the CDR3 is TGTGCCAGCAGGAGGGGTGGACAGGAGGTTCGAGGCTACACCTTC. Encoded protein: CASRRGGQEVRGYTF.

This clone showed up just a few times. The chain is built from TRBV30 and TRBJ2-4; maybe TRBD1 (6 bases). The CDR3 length is 14 residues. Per germline, CDR1 GTSNPN and CDR2 SVGIG (reference sequence). The ends were cut back, 0 bases at V and 4 bases at J, with 10 bases in the middle. Here the CDR3 reads CAWSVQGGKNIQYF. CDR3 coding DNA: TGTGCCTGGAGTGTACAGGGTGGGAAAAACATTCAGTACTTC.

The CDR3 coding sequence is TGCGCCAGCAGCTTGGAAGGCAGGGCGGCTAATGAAAAACTGTTTTTT. This gives the protein CASSLEGRAANEKLFF. This chain connects TRBV5-1 to TRBJ1-4; D is possibly TRBD1 (5 bases). V was trimmed by 0 bases and J by 3 bases, leaving 12 bases between them. Germline-derived CDR1 and CDR2 are SGHRS and YFSETQ. This CDR3 is built from 16 residues.

This clone was observed once. This chain links TRBV11-1 with TRBJ2-5, with 7 bases aligning to TRBD2. CDR3 length: 16 residues. Trimming at V came to 2 bases and at J to 0 bases, leaving 6 bases not matched to a gene. Germline assignment: CDR1 SGHAT and CDR2 FQDESV (reference sequence). The CDR3 region has the DNA TGTGCCAGCAGCTTAAGAGACGGGAGGTACCAAGAGACCCAGTACTTC. It codes for CASSLRDGRYQETQYF.

This clone was found many times. J is TRBJ2-7 and V is TRBV18; possibly TRBD2 for D (5 bases). The CDR3 runs to 15 residues. The germline V gene encodes CDR1 KGHSH and CDR2 LQKENI. Trimming removed 3 bases at V and 0 bases at J, with 12 bases between. The CDR3 DNA sequence: TGTGCCAGCTCACCCCCCGGGGTGAGCTCCTACGAGCAGTACTTC. This encodes CASSPPGVSSYEQYF.

CDR3 nucleotides: TGTGCCAGCAGAGAAGGGGGCGAGGTCGGCTACACCTTC. Encoded protein: CASREGGEVGYTF. V is TRBV28 and J is TRBJ1-2; 7 positions match TRBD1. V trimming: 6 bases; J trimming: 8 bases; junction bases outside the gene matches: 9. Germline lookup yields CDR1 MDHEN and CDR2 SYDVKM. CDR3 length equals 13 residues.

The chain couples TRBV6-6 to TRBJ1-5; D is perhaps TRBD1 (5 bases). With 6 bases removed from V and 3 bases from J, the gap between germline ends came to 15 bases. CDR3 length: 15 amino acids. From germline, CDR1 is MNHNY and CDR2 SVGAGI (reference sequence). CDR3 sequence (DNA): TGTGCCAGCAGAACGCCCGGAGGACACAATCAGCCCCAGCATTTT. Translating it yields CASRTPGGHNQPQHF.

Here the CDR3 reads CASSWGTGSEKLFF. The CDR3 DNA follows: TGTGCCAGCAGCTGGGGGACAGGGTCCGAAAAACTGTTTTTT. The chain has TRBV2 and TRBJ1-4; 9 nucleotides align to TRBD1. Germline V gene lookup returns CDR1 SNHLY and CDR2 FYNNEI. The J segment lost 8 bases and the V segment lost 6 bases, leaving 7 bases of the junction unmatched. The CDR3 runs 14 residues. The full variable domain, with the rest looked up from reference TRBV2 and TRBJ1-4, is EPEVTQTPSHQVTQMGQEVILRCVPISNHLYFYWYRQILGQKVEFLVSFYNNEISEKSEIFDDQFSVERPDGSNFTLKIRSTKLEDSAMYFCASSWGTGSEKLFFGSGTQLSVL.

The rearrangement joins TRBV30 to TRBJ1-2, with 7 bases identical to TRBD1. Germline V gives CDR1 GTSNPN, CDR2 SVGIG (reference sequence). The CDR3 is 14 amino acids. J lost 3 bases, V lost 3 bases, and 7 bases had no gene match. CDR3 coding DNA: TGTGCCTGGAGGGAACCGGGGACAGACTATGGCTACACCTTC. Translation: CAWREPGTDYGYTF.

J is TRBJ2-1 and V is TRBV7-3; 12 bases fit TRBD2. The CDR3 extends over 18 amino acids. Germline CDR1 reads SGHTA; CDR2 reads FQGTGA. V shed 1 base and J 6 bases; nucleotides not matched to a gene: 10. The CDR3 sequence is CASSLNPSGRDAINEQFF. The CDR3 DNA reads as TGTGCCAGCAGCTTAAACCCTAGCGGGAGGGACGCCATCAATGAGCAGTTCTTC.

Turning to this clone: The same CDR3 also results from other DNA sequences found in this sample. J is TRBJ2-3 and V is TRBV5-1, with a tentative D call TRBD2 (6 bases). This CDR3 spans 14 amino acids. The V end lost 4 bases, the J end lost 4 bases, and 13 bases lay between the germline ends. Germline CDR1 and CDR2: SGHRS and YFSETQ. CDR3 residues: CASSPSSGADTQYF. The CDR3 bases are TGCGCCAGCAGCCCCTCCTCGGGGGCAGATACGCAGTATTTT.

The V call is TRBV6-6, the J call TRBJ1-5, with D unclear. V gave up 1 base and J gave up 9 bases, with 10 bases separating them. The CDR3 has 13 amino acids. The germline gives CDR1 MNHNY, CDR2 SVGAGI (reference sequence). CDR3 amino acids: CASSYFDGGPQHF. In DNA form, the CDR3 reads TGTGCCAGCAGTTACTTCGACGGAGGGCCCCAGCATTTT.

This clone was recorded only once. The rearrangement joins TRBV7-9 to TRBJ2-7, with TRBD2 as a possible D gene (6 bases). Trimming shortened V by 5 bases and J by 0 bases, and 14 bases separated the two germline ends. The CDR3 totals 15 residues. Germline CDR1 is SEHNR and CDR2 is FQNEAQ (reference sequence). This CDR3 reads CASSRQGLRSYEQYF. DNA for the CDR3: TGTGCCAGCAGCCGGCAGGGACTCCGCTCCTACGAGCAGTACTTC.

Many counts were recorded for this clone. J is TRBJ2-6 and V is TRBV2; D unresolved. The CDR3 sequence is 14 residues long. V was clipped by 7 bases and J by 1 base, with 8 bases between them. Germline CDR1 reads SNHLY; CDR2 reads FYNNEI. CDR3 DNA: TGTGCCAGCACCCCAGAATCTGGGGCCAACGTCCTGACTTTC. It translates to CASTPESGANVLTF.

This clone was seen a few times. The chain recombines TRBV7-3 with TRBJ1-1; no clear D gene. V lost 4 bases to trimming and J lost 11 bases, with 11 bases between them. The CDR3 sequence is 11 residues long. Germline CDR1 reads SGHTA; CDR2 reads FQGTGA. The CDR3 DNA sequence: TGTGCCAGCAGCTCCACGAGTATTGCTTTCTTT. This sequence encodes CASSSTSIAFF.

The V and J genes are TRBV2 and TRBJ2-4, with a tentative D call TRBD2 (5 bases). This CDR3 comprises 15 residues. Germline-derived CDR1 and CDR2 are SNHLY and FYNNEI. V was clipped by 6 bases and J by 1 base, with 13 bases between them. The CDR3 bases are TGTGCCAGCAGGGGAATCCGGAGGGCCAAAAACATTCAGTACTTC. Its protein is CASRGIRRAKNIQYF.

The V call is TRBV5-4, the J call TRBJ2-2; 7 bases agree with TRBD2. V gave up 0 bases and J gave up 6 bases; unmatched junction bases: 8. The germline CDR1 and CDR2 sequences are SGHNT and YYREEE (reference sequence). The CDR3 consists of 16 residues. CDR3 loop: CASSLGATSIPGELFF. The CDR3 nucleotides read TGTGCCAGCAGCTTGGGGGCGACTAGCATTCCCGGGGAGCTGTTTTTT.

This rearrangement joins TRBV7-2 to TRBJ2-3, with D possibly matching TRBD1 (6 bases). Germline CDR1 SGHTA, CDR2 FQGNSA. The CDR3 is made up of 14 amino acids. Trimming took 5 bases from V and 3 from J, leaving 12 bases between them. The CDR3 sequence is CASSLLGATDTQYF. CDR3 bases: TGTGCCAGCAGCCTCCTGGGGGCGACAGATACGCAGTATTTT.

The chain is built from TRBV13 and TRBJ1-5, with 7 bases identical to TRBD1. The V gene's germline CDR1 is PRHDT and CDR2 FYEKMQ (reference sequence). J lost 0 bases, V lost 2 bases, and 7 bases had no gene match. The CDR3 contains 17 residues. DNA for the CDR3: TGTGCCAGCAGCTTATATTCAGGGGGGGATAGCAATCAGCCCCAGCATTTT. Translated: CASSLYSGGDSNQPQHF.

The J gene is TRBJ2-3, the V gene TRBV20-1; no clear D gene. The germline V gene has CDR1 DFQATT and CDR2 SNEGSKA (reference sequence). CDR3 length: 10 amino acids. Trimming removed 6 bases at V and 2 bases at J, with 3 bases between. The CDR3 protein is CSAFTDTQYF. The CDR3 DNA sequence: TGCAGTGCCTTCACAGATACGCAGTATTTT.

This sequence joins TRBV28 and TRBJ1-2, with 11 bases aligning to TRBD1. V shed 4 bases, J shed 8 bases, and the junction held 6 bases outside the gene matches. The CDR3 length is 14 residues. From germline, CDR1 is MDHEN and CDR2 SYDVKM. The CDR3 is CASSSGQGASGYTF. CDR3 DNA sequence: TGTGCCAGCAGTTCCGGACAGGGGGCGAGCGGCTACACCTTC.

To note about this clone: Other DNA sequences from this sample encode an identical CDR3 as well. The chain carries TRBV29-1 and TRBJ1-1, with D unclear. Trimming stripped 4 bases from V and 0 bases from J, with 9 bases between. This CDR3 is 13 amino acids long. In germline, CDR1 is SQVTM, CDR2 ANQGSEA. The CDR3 region has the DNA TGCAGCGTTGCTGGGGTATTGAACACTGAAGCTTTCTTT. It is translated as CSVAGVLNTEAFF.

Notes on this clone: It is likely a read error: a sequence one base away is far more abundant. The chain combines TRBV30 with TRBJ2-1; TRBD2 is a possible D gene (6 bases). The germline V gene encodes CDR1 GTSNPN and CDR2 SVGIG (reference sequence). The CDR3 is 14 residues long. CDR3 DNA sequence: TGTACCTGGAGTGGGGGGATCCCTTACAATGAGCAGTTCTTC. Translating gives CTWSGGIPYNEQFF.

This clone was recorded a few times. The gene calls are TRBV6-5 and TRBJ1-5, with a possible D match to TRBD1 (6 bases). The CDR3 contains 13 residues. In germline, CDR1 is MNHEY, CDR2 SVGAGI. V lost 6 bases and J 6 bases, leaving 12 bases between the germline ends. The chain's CDR3 is CASRGGRVQPQHF. CDR3 coding DNA: TGTGCCAGCAGAGGGGGTAGAGTTCAGCCCCAGCATTTT.

The chain links TRBV2 to TRBJ2-2, with a weak D call TRBD2 (6 bases). The V and J ends lost 8 bases and 3 bases respectively, with 10 bases between them. The CDR3 runs 13 residues. The germline V gene has CDR1 SNHLY and CDR2 FYNNEI. The CDR3 region is CASRDSYTGELFF. The CDR3 DNA follows: TGTGCCAGCCGGGACTCATACACCGGGGAGCTGTTTTTT.

CDR3 residues: CSVEADRGYEQYF. The CDR3 DNA is TGCAGCGTTGAAGCGGACAGGGGATACGAGCAGTACTTC. The rearrangement uses TRBV29-1 and TRBJ2-7, with 9 positions matching TRBD1. V lost 1 base, J lost 4 bases, and 2 bases stayed unmatched. Germline CDR1 and CDR2: SQVTM and ANQGSEA. This CDR3 has 13 amino acids.

There are many counts of this clone. V usage is TRBV6-1 and J usage is TRBJ2-5; 7 bases match TRBD1. The DNA end is a closer match to TRBJ2-7, so the J assignment may be wrong. Germline CDR1 MNHNS, CDR2 SASEGT. The CDR3 loop spans 15 amino acids. The CDR3 loop reads CASSEGAGGSYEQYF. The CDR3 bases are TGTGCCAGCAGTGAAGGGGCAGGGGGCTCCTACGAGCAGTACTTC.